This T cell receptor beta chain was profiled in a study of T-cell memory formation after mild COVID-19. TCRdb called the 5' RACE reads again in MiXCR, with one record for every CDR3 protein. Of around 440,000 distinct CDR3 sequences listed, about 20% were seen once; the top ten hold approximately 13%. The CDR3 runs 15 residues. V shed 3 bases and J 7 bases; nucleotides not matched to a gene: 10. Germline values: CDR1 DFQATT, CDR2 SNEGSKA (reference sequence). This clonotype originated in an adult woman who had mild COVID-19 (a few samples of this study predate the infection). Cell type and time point are not known. The V gene is TRBV20-1, the J gene TRBJ2-1; 9 nucleotides match TRBD2. The sequenced sample consisted of PBMCs or a T cell subset sorted from them (not recorded which). In DNA, the CDR3 is TGCAGTGCTAGTCATCAGCGGGAGGTAGGGAATGAGCAGTTCTTC. Encoded protein: CSASHQREVGNEQFF.